This T cell receptor (beta chain) was retrieved from a study of tumor and adjacent non-tumor tissue in lung cancer. General observations from the study: Significantly higher TCR diversity was found in tumor than normal lung. In normal lung, the top 100 clones were significantly more dominant than in tumor.

A modified ARM-PCR protocol with three rounds of nested PCR amplified TCRbeta. Each CDR3 protein is one row after TCRdb ran MiXCR on the multiplex PCR reads. Among approximately 100,000 distinct CDR3 sequences listed, approximately 71% were seen once. The template was RNA from unsorted bulk tissue. Chemotherapy-naive patients with new lung cancer underwent thoracic surgery in China, August–late 2014. Deletions cut 6 bases from V and 10 bases from J, with 16 bases between. The CDR3 has 13 amino acids. The germline V gene encodes CDR1 SGHAT and CDR2 FQDESV (reference sequence). Turning to this clonotype: What it binds is unknown. The conserved phenylalanine or tryptophan normally closing the CDR3 is absent here, so this likely arose from a read error.

The sample was lung tumor tissue. The clonotype comes from a woman aged 55-69 years with non-small cell lung cancer. The chain is built from TRBV11-1 and TRBJ2-1; D may be TRBD1 or TRBD2 (6 bases each). The CDR3 DNA reads TGTGCCAGCAGTCGCCTAGGGGGGAGCGAGCAGTTCCTA. The encoded protein is CASSRLGGSEQFL.